This T cell receptor (beta chain) is from a study of CD8 T cells in Susac syndrome. In germline, CDR1 is SNHLY, CDR2 FYNNEI. The CDR3 totals 13 residues. V dropped 7 bases and J dropped 4 bases, with 8 bases sitting between them. Reverse transcription used about 0.5 to 1 ug RNA and random hexamers. TCRdb reprocessed the immunoSEQ multiplex PCR reads via MiXCR and lists one record per CDR3 protein. The table lists roughly 120,000 distinct CDR3 sequences, 85% to 95% of them singletons. TCR beta was sequenced from blood CD8+ and CD4+ T cells. The multiple sclerosis control group was made up of treatment-naive patients with stable or active relapsing-remitting disease. TEMRA cells were FACS-enriched, with CD8+ and CD4+ T cells isolated negatively.

Sequencing was done on a sample of CD4+ T cells from PBMCs. The chain uses TRBV2 and TRBJ2-6; D is ambiguous. This receptor was taken from a human donor with multiple sclerosis. This chain's CDR3 is CASKMDGANVLTF. CDR3 coding DNA: TGTGCCAGCAAAATGGACGGGGCCAACGTCCTGACTTTC.